The next 14 T cell receptor beta chains were all read from a single sample in a study of cytomegalovirus exposure and HLA in healthy donors. PCR involved 60 Vbeta and 13 Jbeta primers. The assay was immunoSEQ multiplex PCR, and TCRdb's table has in-frame clones only and misses some. Of about 60,000 clones listed, about 84% are singletons. Input material: PBMCs. The receptors derive from a man aged 25 to 40 in good health and CMV-seronegative.

The chain links TRBV5-1 to TRBJ2-5; 15 bases map to TRBD2. Looked up from germline, CDR1 is SGHRS and CDR2 is YFSETQ. The CDR3 spans 15 residues. V lost 4 bases and J lost 5; bases outside the gene matches: 3. The CDR3 DNA reads as TGCGCCAGCAGCGTTGGACTAGCGGGGGGGGAGACCCAGTACTTC. This translates into CASSVGLAGGETQYF.

The chain is built from TRBV7-2 and TRBJ1-1, with 9 positions matching TRBD1. The germline V gene has CDR1 SGHTA and CDR2 FQGNSA. The CDR3 length is 14 residues. The junction had 2 bases not matched to a gene; V was cut back by 5 bases and J by 1 base. CDR3 loop: CASSVGQGNTEAFF. The CDR3 DNA reads as TGTGCCAGCAGCGTGGGACAGGGGAACACTGAAGCTTTCTTT.

This clone came up a few times. The V gene is TRBV2, the J gene TRBJ1-2; D perhaps matches TRBD1 (5 bases). The germline V gene has CDR1 SNHLY and CDR2 FYNNEI. The CDR3 is 13 residues long. V was shortened by 1 base and J by 2 bases, with 5 bases between the two germline ends. Here the CDR3 reads CASSEDRNYGYTF. In DNA form, the CDR3 reads TGTGCCAGCAGTGAAGACAGGAACTATGGCTACACCTTC.

The V gene is TRBV6-1, the J gene TRBJ1-4; D not resolved. This CDR3 has 14 amino acids. Trimming took off 2 bases at V and 4 bases at J, with 8 bases between the two ends. Germline CDR1 MNHNS, CDR2 SASEGT. CDR3 protein: CASSENSNNEKLFF. The DNA for the CDR3 is TGTGCCAGCAGTGAAAACAGTAATAATGAAAAACTGTTTTTT.

In its sample, this clone was seen once. Other DNA sequences of this sample code for an identical CDR3. This chain links TRBV5-4 with TRBJ1-2; D is ambiguous. Germline V gene sequence: CDR1 SGHNT, CDR2 YYREEE (reference sequence). V was shortened by 6 bases and J by 0 bases, with 12 bases between the two germline ends. This CDR3 comprises 14 residues. The CDR3 coding sequence is TGTGCCAGCACCCTGGGAGGGACTAACTATGGCTACACCTTC. Translating gives CASTLGGTNYGYTF.

The sample holds a few counts of this clone. The chain combines TRBV28 with TRBJ1-5; tentatively, D is TRBD1 (5 bases). This CDR3 spans 14 amino acids. Trimming shortened V by 10 bases and J by 4 bases, and 17 bases separated the two germline ends. The germline V gene encodes CDR1 MDHEN and CDR2 SYDVKM. The CDR3 reads CATSAGGTNQPQHF. The CDR3 nucleotides read TGTGCCACCTCTGCGGGGGGGACGAATCAGCCCCAGCATTTT.

The chain is built from TRBV27 and TRBJ2-5; 8 bases map to TRBD1. After removal of 5 bases from V and 5 bases from J, the junction contained 10 bases not matched to a gene. Germline V gene data show CDR1 as MNHEY and CDR2 as SMNVEV (reference sequence). This CDR3 has 15 amino acids. CDR3 in DNA: TGTGCCAGCAGTCTGTACAGGGGGGCGCGGGAGACCCAGTACTTC. Its protein product is CASSLYRGARETQYF.

The CDR3, as DNA: TGCGCCAGCAGTGAGTTGGGACTAGCGGGAGGACATTACGAGCAGTACTTC. The encoded protein is CASSELGLAGGHYEQYF. V usage is TRBV10-1 and J usage is TRBJ2-7; 15 bases fit TRBD2. V lost 1 base, J lost 4 bases, and 5 bases stayed unmatched. This CDR3 has 17 residues. Looked up from germline, CDR1 is WNHNN and CDR2 is SYGVQD (reference sequence).

This clone appeared a single time. The chain carries TRBV11-1 and TRBJ1-2; possible D gene TRBD1, 6 bases. Trimming removed 4 bases at V and 4 bases at J, with 13 bases between. Germline V gene sequence: CDR1 SGHAT, CDR2 FQDESV (reference sequence). The CDR3 contains 14 residues. The CDR3 region has the DNA TGTGCCAGCAGCTCGGACAGAATAAGCTATGGCTACACCTTC. This gives the protein CASSSDRISYGYTF.

The rearrangement links TRBV19 to TRBJ2-4; 7 nucleotides agree with TRBD1. Germline-derived CDR1 and CDR2 are LNHDA and SQIVND (reference sequence). V shed 3 bases, J shed 8 bases, and the junction held 1 base outside the gene matches. The CDR3 is made up of 12 amino acids. The CDR3 DNA sequence: TGTGCCAGTAGTATTACAGGGGACATTCAGTACTTC. Translating gives CASSITGDIQYF.

This chain joins TRBV5-8 and TRBJ1-6; D ambiguous. The CDR3 runs 15 residues. CDR1 is SGHTS, CDR2 YDEGEE, per germline. Trimming stripped 0 bases from V and 4 bases from J, with 8 bases between. The CDR3 DNA is TGTGCCAGCAGCTTGGTCACCGGGTATAATTCACCCCTCCACTTT. Translation gives CASSLVTGYNSPLHF.

The V gene is TRBV6-5, the J gene TRBJ1-2; 7 nucleotides align to TRBD1. The CDR3 consists of 12 residues. CDR1 MNHEY and CDR2 SVGAGI come from the germline V gene. V shed 6 bases and J 3 bases; nucleotides not matched to a gene: 1. The CDR3 DNA is TGTGCCAGCAGCACAGGGGACTATGGCTACACCTTC. Protein: CASSTGDYGYTF.

The rearrangement joins TRBV4-1 to TRBJ1-5; 9 positions match TRBD1. The CDR3 is 16 amino acids. Germline V gene lookup returns CDR1 MGHRA and CDR2 YSYEKL. The V and J ends lost 2 bases and 4 bases, in that order; junction bases with no gene match: 6. The DNA of the CDR3 is TGCGCCAGCAGCCAAACTACAGGGGGCTGGAATCAGCCCCAGCATTTT. This translates into CASSQTTGGWNQPQHF.

The rearrangement joins TRBV6-4 to TRBJ2-3; 7 bases are a match to TRBD2. Germline lookup yields CDR1 MRHNA and CDR2 SNTAGT. The trim removed 6 bases at V and 1 base at J, leaving 4 bases unmatched. This CDR3 has 14 amino acids. This CDR3 reads CASSQSGGTDTQYF. As DNA, the CDR3 is TGTGCCAGCAGCCAAAGCGGGGGCACAGATACGCAGTATTTT.